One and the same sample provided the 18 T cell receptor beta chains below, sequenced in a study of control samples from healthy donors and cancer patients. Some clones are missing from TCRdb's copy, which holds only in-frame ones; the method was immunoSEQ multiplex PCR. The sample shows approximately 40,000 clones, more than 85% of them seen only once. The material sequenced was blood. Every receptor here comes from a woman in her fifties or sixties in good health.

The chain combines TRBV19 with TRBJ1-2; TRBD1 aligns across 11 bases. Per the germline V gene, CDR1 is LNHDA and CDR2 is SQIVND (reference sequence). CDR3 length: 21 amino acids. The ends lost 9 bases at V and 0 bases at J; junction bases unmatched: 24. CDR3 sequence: CARPQGGANRDRGTANYGYTF. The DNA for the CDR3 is TGTGCCAGACCCCAGGGGGGAGCGAACCGGGACAGGGGGACAGCTAACTATGGCTACACCTTC.

In DNA, the CDR3 is TGTGCCAGCAGCGGACAACAGGGAGAAAAACTGTTTTTT. Translating gives CASSGQQGEKLFF. The V call is TRBV7-2, the J call TRBJ1-4; TRBD1 might be the D (6 bases). V was clipped by 5 bases and J by 8 bases, with 12 bases between them. The CDR3 has 13 residues. CDR1 is SGHTA, CDR2 FQGNSA, per germline.

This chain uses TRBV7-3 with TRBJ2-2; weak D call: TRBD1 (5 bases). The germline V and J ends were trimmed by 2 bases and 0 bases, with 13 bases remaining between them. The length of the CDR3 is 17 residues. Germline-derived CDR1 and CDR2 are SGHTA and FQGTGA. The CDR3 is CASSLRAGFPNTGELFF. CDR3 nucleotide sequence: TGTGCCAGCAGCTTACGGGCAGGGTTCCCGAACACCGGGGAGCTGTTTTTT.

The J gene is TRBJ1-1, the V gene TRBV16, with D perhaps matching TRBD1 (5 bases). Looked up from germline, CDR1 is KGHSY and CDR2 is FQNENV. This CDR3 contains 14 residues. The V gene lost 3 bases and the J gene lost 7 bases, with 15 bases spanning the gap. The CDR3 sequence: CASSHGTGGSEAFF. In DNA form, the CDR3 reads TGTGCCAGCAGCCACGGGACCGGGGGGAGTGAAGCTTTCTTT.

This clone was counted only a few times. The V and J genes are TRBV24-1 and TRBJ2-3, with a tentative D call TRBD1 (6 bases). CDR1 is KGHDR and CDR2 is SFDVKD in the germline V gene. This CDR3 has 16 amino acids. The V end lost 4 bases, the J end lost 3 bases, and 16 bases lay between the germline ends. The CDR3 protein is CATSDRTVDLTDTQYF. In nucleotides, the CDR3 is TGTGCCACCAGTGACCGGACAGTAGATTTAACAGATACGCAGTATTTT.

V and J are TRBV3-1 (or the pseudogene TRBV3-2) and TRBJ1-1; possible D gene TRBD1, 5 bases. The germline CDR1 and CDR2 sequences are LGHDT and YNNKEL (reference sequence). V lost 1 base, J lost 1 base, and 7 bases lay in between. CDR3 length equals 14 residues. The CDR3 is CASSQGRGNTEAFF. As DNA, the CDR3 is TGTGCCAGCAGCCAAGGGAGGGGGAACACTGAAGCTTTCTTT.

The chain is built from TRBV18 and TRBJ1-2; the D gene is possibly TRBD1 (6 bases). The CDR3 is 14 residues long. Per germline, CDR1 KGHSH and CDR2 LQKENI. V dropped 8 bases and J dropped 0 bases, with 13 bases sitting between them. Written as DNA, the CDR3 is TGTGCCAGCGACACCAACAGGGCTAACTATGGCTACACCTTC. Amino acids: CASDTNRANYGYTF.

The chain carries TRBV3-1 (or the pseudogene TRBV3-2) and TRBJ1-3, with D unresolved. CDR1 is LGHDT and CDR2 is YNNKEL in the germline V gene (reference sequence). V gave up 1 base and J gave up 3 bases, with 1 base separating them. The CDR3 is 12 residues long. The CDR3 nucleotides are TGTGCCAGCAGCCAAGGTGGAAACACCATATATTTT. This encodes CASSQGGNTIYF.

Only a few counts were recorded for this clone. CDR3 protein: CASSPGTANTEAFF. The CDR3 DNA sequence: TGTGCCAGCAGCCCAGGGACAGCCAACACTGAAGCTTTCTTT. The V and J genes are TRBV9 and TRBJ1-1, with TRBD1 matching 7 bases. CDR1 and CDR2 from the germline V gene are SGDLS and YYNGEE. The CDR3 is made up of 14 amino acids. The V and J ends lost 4 bases and 2 bases, in that order; junction bases with no gene match: 5.

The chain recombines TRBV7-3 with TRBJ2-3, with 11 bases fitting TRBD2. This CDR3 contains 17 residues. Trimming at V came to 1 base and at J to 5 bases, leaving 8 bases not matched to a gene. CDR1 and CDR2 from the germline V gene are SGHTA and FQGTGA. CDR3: CASSLMGLAGGGDTQYF. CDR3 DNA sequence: TGTGCCAGCAGCTTAATGGGGCTAGCGGGGGGCGGAGATACGCAGTATTTT.

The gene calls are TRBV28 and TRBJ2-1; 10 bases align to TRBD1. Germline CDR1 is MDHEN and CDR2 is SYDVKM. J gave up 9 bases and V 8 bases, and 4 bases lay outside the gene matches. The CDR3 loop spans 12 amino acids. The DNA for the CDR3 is TGTGCCAGCCGGGACAGGGGTTTTGAGCAGTTCTTC. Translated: CASRDRGFEQFF.

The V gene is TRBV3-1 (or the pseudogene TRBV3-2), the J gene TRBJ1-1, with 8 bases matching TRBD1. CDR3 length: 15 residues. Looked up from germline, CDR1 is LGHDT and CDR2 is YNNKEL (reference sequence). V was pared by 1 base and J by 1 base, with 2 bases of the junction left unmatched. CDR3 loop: CASSQAGTGNTEAFF. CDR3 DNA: TGTGCCAGCAGCCAAGCCGGGACAGGGAACACTGAAGCTTTCTTT.

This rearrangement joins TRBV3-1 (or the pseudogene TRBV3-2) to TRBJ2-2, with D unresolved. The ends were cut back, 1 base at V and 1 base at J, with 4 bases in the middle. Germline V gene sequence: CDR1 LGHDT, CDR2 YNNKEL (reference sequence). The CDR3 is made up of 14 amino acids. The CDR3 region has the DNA TGTGCCAGCAGCCAAGCAGGGAACACCGGGGAGCTGTTTTTT. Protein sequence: CASSQAGNTGELFF.

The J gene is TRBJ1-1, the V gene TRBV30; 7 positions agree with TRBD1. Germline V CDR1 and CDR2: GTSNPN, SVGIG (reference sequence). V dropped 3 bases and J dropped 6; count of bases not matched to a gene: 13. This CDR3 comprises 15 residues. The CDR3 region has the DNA TGTGCCTGGAGAGGCCTGACAGGGAGAGATTCTGAAGCTTTCTTT. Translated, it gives CAWRGLTGRDSEAFF.

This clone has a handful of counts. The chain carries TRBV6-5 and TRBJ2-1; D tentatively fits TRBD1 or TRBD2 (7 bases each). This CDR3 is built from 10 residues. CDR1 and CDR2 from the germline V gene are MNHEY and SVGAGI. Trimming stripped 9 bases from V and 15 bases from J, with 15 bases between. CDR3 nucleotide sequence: TGTGCCAGATCCAGGGGGGGCCTGTTCTTC. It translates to CARSRGGLFF.

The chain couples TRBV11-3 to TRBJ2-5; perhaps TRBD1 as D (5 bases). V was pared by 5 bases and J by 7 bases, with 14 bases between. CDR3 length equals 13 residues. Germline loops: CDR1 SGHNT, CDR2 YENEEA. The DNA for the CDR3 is TGTGCCAGCAGCCCAGACAGCCTGGGGACCCAGTACTTC. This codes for CASSPDSLGTQYF.

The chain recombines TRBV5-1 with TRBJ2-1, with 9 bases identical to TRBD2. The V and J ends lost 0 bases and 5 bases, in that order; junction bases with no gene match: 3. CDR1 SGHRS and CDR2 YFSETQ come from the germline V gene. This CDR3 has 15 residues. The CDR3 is CASSLEAGGDNEQFF. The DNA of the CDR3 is TGCGCCAGCAGCTTGGAAGCGGGGGGCGACAATGAGCAGTTCTTC.

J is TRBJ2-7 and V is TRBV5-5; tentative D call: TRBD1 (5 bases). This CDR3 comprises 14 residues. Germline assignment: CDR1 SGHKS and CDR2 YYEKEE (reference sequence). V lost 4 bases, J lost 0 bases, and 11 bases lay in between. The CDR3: CASSPVGVSYEQYF. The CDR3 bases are TGTGCCAGCAGCCCGGTAGGGGTCTCCTACGAGCAGTACTTC.